These 26 T cell receptor beta chains originate from one sample sequenced in a study of identical twins. One entry per CDR3 protein, called by TCRdb with MiXCR from the 5' RACE reads. The sample records 450,000 to 650,000 distinct CDR3 sequences, roughly 15% being singletons. The sample was also reused in another study, on yellow fever vaccine responses in identical twins.

The sample comprised CD4+ T cells sorted from blood. These receptors were obtained from a woman aged 18 to 35 in good health.

The chain combines TRBV20-1 with TRBJ2-3, with TRBD2 identical over 8 bases. V lost 0 bases, J lost 4 bases, and 6 bases stayed unmatched. This CDR3 has 15 residues. The germline V gene encodes CDR1 DFQATT and CDR2 SNEGSKA (reference sequence). CDR3 DNA sequence: TGCAGTGCTAGAGATTTTCGGGAGGGGGCAGATACGCAGTATTTT. Amino acid sequence: CSARDFREGADTQYF.

This clonotype showed up many times. The gene calls are TRBV12-3 or TRBV12-4 and TRBJ2-7; the D is unclear. The V gene lost 5 bases and the J gene lost 0 bases, with 2 bases spanning the gap. The CDR3 sequence is 11 residues long. DNA of the CDR3: TGTGCCAGCAGTGACTCCTACGAGCAGTACTTC. Translated, it gives CASSDSYEQYF.

This clonotype was counted many times. The rearrangement joins TRBV7-6 to TRBJ2-2; no definite D call. The CDR3 has 13 residues. V lost 7 bases to trimming and J lost 5 bases, with 11 bases between them. Germline V CDR1 and CDR2: SGHVS, FNYEAQ. The CDR3 bases are TGTGCCAGCACCAGCCCCCTAACCGGGGAGCTGTTTTTT. It specifies CASTSPLTGELFF.

This clonotype appeared a few times. The chain employs TRBV5-5 and TRBJ2-3; D is unclear. V was pared by 6 bases and J by 3 bases, with 8 bases between. CDR3 length: 12 residues. Germline-derived CDR1 and CDR2 are SGHKS and YYEKEE (reference sequence). CDR3 in amino acids: CASTPVTDTQYF. CDR3 bases: TGTGCCAGCACCCCGGTTACAGATACGCAGTATTTT.

The chain employs TRBV2 and TRBJ2-5; the D call may be TRBD1 or TRBD2 (6 bases each). V gave up 4 bases and J gave up 4 bases, with 10 bases separating them. The CDR3 has 13 amino acids. Germline values: CDR1 SNHLY, CDR2 FYNNEI. Written as DNA, the CDR3 is TGTGCCAGCAGTGCGGGGGCTTTAGAGACCCAGTACTTC. It specifies CASSAGALETQYF.

This clonotype was observed a handful of times. The chain employs TRBV3-1 and TRBJ1-1; 8 bases agree with TRBD1. J was trimmed by 5 bases and V by 1 base; bases with no gene match: 6. This CDR3 has 15 residues. Germline CDR1 LGHDT, CDR2 YNNKEL (reference sequence). The CDR3 loop is CASSQAGQAGTEAFF. The CDR3 DNA reads TGTGCCAGCAGCCAAGCGGGACAGGCAGGGACTGAAGCTTTCTTT.

The sample holds a few counts of this clonotype. V and J are TRBV20-1 and TRBJ2-1, with a tentative D call TRBD2 (6 bases). Trimming left V 2 bases short and J 4 bases short, with 18 bases between. Germline-derived CDR1 and CDR2 are DFQATT and SNEGSKA (reference sequence). This CDR3 is built from 16 residues. The CDR3 DNA sequence: TGCAGTGCTAGACTCCCAGCGGGCATATCATACAATGAGCAGTTCTTC. Its protein product is CSARLPAGISYNEQFF.

Only a few counts were recorded for this clonotype. The chain uses TRBV10-3 and TRBJ2-3; TRBD2 matches at 9 bases. There are 15 residues in the CDR3. CDR1 and CDR2 from the germline V gene are ENHRY and SYGVKD. Trimming took 6 bases from V and 2 from J; bases not matched to a gene: 6. Written as DNA, the CDR3 is TGTGCCATCAGGCCGGGACTAGCTGTCACAGATACGCAGTATTTT. This translates into CAIRPGLAVTDTQYF.

The table lists this clonotype with a few counts. The CDR3 nucleotides read TGCGCCAGCAGCTCGCCGGGACTAGCGGGAGGAACAGATACGCAGTATTTT. This encodes CASSSPGLAGGTDTQYF. The rearrangement uses TRBV5-1 and TRBJ2-3; 15 nucleotides agree with TRBD2. This CDR3 is built from 17 residues. Germline-derived CDR1 and CDR2 are SGHRS and YFSETQ. Trimming at V came to 3 bases and at J to 3 bases, leaving 5 bases not matched to a gene.

The table lists this clonotype with many counts. The gene calls are TRBV5-1 and TRBJ2-1; possible D gene TRBD2, 6 bases. V was cut by 0 bases and J by 8 bases, with 15 bases left in between. The germline CDR1 and CDR2 sequences are SGHRS and YFSETQ. CDR3 length: 15 amino acids. The CDR3 protein is CASSLGGTGMYEQFF. The CDR3 nucleotides are TGCGCCAGCAGCTTGGGTGGGACTGGCATGTATGAGCAGTTCTTC.

In this sample, this clonotype turned up a few times. This chain uses TRBV5-1 with TRBJ2-1, with TRBD1 identical over 9 bases. The CDR3 is made up of 15 amino acids. The V and J ends lost 4 bases and 7 bases, in that order; junction bases with no gene match: 9. The germline V gene encodes CDR1 SGHRS and CDR2 YFSETQ. In DNA, the CDR3 is TGCGCCAGCAGCGGAGAGACAGGGGGGCGTAATGAGCAGTTCTTC. Amino acids: CASSGETGGRNEQFF.

This rearrangement joins TRBV15 to TRBJ1-6; D unclear. The CDR3 loop spans 13 amino acids. V was clipped by 3 bases and J by 6 bases, with 6 bases between them. The V gene's germline CDR1 is LNHNV and CDR2 YYDKDF (reference sequence). CDR3 residues: CATSSISNSPLHF. The CDR3 DNA follows: TGTGCCACCAGCAGCATCAGTAATTCACCCCTCCACTTT.

The chain carries TRBV20-1 and TRBJ1-5; perhaps TRBD1 as D (5 bases). CDR3 length: 15 residues. The germline V gene has CDR1 DFQATT and CDR2 SNEGSKA (reference sequence). V was clipped by 1 base and J by 1 base, with 11 bases between them. CDR3 DNA sequence: TGCAGTGCTAGAGGGGCAGGGAAGAGCAATCAGCCCCAGCATTTT. Its translation: CSARGAGKSNQPQHF.

The chain is built from TRBV27 and TRBJ2-7, with D hard to call. V shed 3 bases and J shed 3 bases, with 12 bases lying between them. The CDR3 is 14 residues long. Germline values: CDR1 MNHEY, CDR2 SMNVEV (reference sequence). The CDR3 DNA is TGTGCCAGCAGTTTGGGCGTACCCCTCTACGAGCAGTACGTC. Amino acids: CASSLGVPLYEQYV.

This clonotype showed up just a few times. The V and J genes are TRBV7-9 and TRBJ2-5; D perhaps matches TRBD2 (6 bases). V was cut by 5 bases and J by 4 bases, with 14 bases left in between. Germline CDR1 is SEHNR and CDR2 is FQNEAQ (reference sequence). This CDR3 is 14 amino acids long. The CDR3 here is CASSHRELGETQYF. The CDR3 DNA is TGTGCCAGCAGCCACCGGGAGCTGGGAGAGACCCAGTACTTC.

This clonotype came up many times. The chain is built from TRBV5-1 and TRBJ2-2, with TRBD1 identical over 7 bases. Germline V gene sequence: CDR1 SGHRS, CDR2 YFSETQ. The V and J ends lost 4 bases and 1 base, in that order; junction bases with no gene match: 4. The CDR3 runs 15 residues. CDR3 sequence (DNA): TGCGCCAGCAGCCCGGGACAGATGAACACCGGGGAGCTGTTTTTT. Protein product: CASSPGQMNTGELFF.

The J gene is TRBJ1-1, the V gene TRBV19, with D maybe TRBD1 (5 bases). Germline CDR1 and CDR2: LNHDA and SQIVND (reference sequence). The V end was cut by 3 bases, the J end by 1 base, with 6 bases between. The CDR3 has 13 residues. CDR3 DNA sequence: TGTGCCAGTAGTATGGGGACGAACACTGAAGCTTTCTTT. This translates into CASSMGTNTEAFF.

The chain is built from TRBV7-2 and TRBJ2-3; the match to TRBD2 covers 8 bases. Germline V lookup: CDR1 SGHTA, CDR2 FQGNSA. Trimming cost V 2 bases and J 4 bases; bases outside gene matches: 5. This CDR3 comprises 15 residues. CDR3 amino acids: CASSLIRGGPDTQYF. The DNA for the CDR3 is TGTGCCAGCAGCTTAATCCGGGGGGGCCCAGATACGCAGTATTTT.

The chain carries TRBV15 and TRBJ2-5, with 11 nucleotides matching TRBD2. The germline V gene has CDR1 LNHNV and CDR2 YYDKDF (reference sequence). The length of the CDR3 is 15 residues. V dropped 1 base and J dropped 5; count of bases not matched to a gene: 3. The CDR3 sequence: CATSRGTSGSETQYF. In DNA form, the CDR3 reads TGTGCCACCAGCAGAGGCACTAGCGGGAGTGAGACCCAGTACTTC.

The rearrangement uses TRBV7-9 and TRBJ1-5; no firm D call. Germline values: CDR1 SEHNR, CDR2 FQNEAQ (reference sequence). This CDR3 is 14 amino acids long. The V end was cut by 3 bases, the J end by 3 bases, with 9 bases between. The CDR3: CASSFSTINQPQHF. CDR3 sequence (DNA): TGTGCCAGCAGCTTCTCGACAATCAATCAGCCCCAGCATTTT.

The V call is TRBV24-1, the J call TRBJ2-1, with TRBD2 identical over 9 bases. The CDR3 loop spans 18 amino acids. J gave up 1 base and V 0 bases, and 6 bases lay outside the gene matches. CDR1 is KGHDR and CDR2 is SFDVKD in the germline V gene. The CDR3 DNA sequence: TGTGCCACCAGTGATTTGCAAGGCGCGGGAGGGTCCTACAATGAGCAGTTCTTC. Amino acids: CATSDLQGAGGSYNEQFF.

The chain couples TRBV11-2 to TRBJ2-3; 7 bases line up with TRBD2. Germline V gene lookup returns CDR1 SGHAT and CDR2 FQNNGV. J was trimmed by 6 bases and V by 5 bases; bases with no gene match: 11. This CDR3 has 15 amino acids. This CDR3 is CASSRGRTSMDTQYF. The CDR3, as DNA: TGTGCCAGCAGCCGGGGGAGGACTAGTATGGATACGCAGTATTTT.

The chain recombines TRBV20-1 with TRBJ2-1; TRBD2 agrees at 14 bases. This CDR3 has 15 amino acids. Germline values: CDR1 DFQATT, CDR2 SNEGSKA (reference sequence). V lost 5 bases to trimming and J lost 4 bases; unmatched junction nucleotides: 4. This CDR3 reads CSAGGTSGGYNEQFF. As DNA, the CDR3 is TGCAGTGCTGGGGGGACTAGCGGGGGTTACAATGAGCAGTTCTTC.

The chain recombines TRBV7-9 with TRBJ2-3, with D perhaps TRBD1 (5 bases). V lost 5 bases and J lost 2, with 11 bases in between. The CDR3 has 14 amino acids. The germline gives CDR1 SEHNR, CDR2 FQNEAQ (reference sequence). The DNA for the CDR3 is TGTGCCAGCAGCCCTAGACAGCCCACAGATACGCAGTATTTT. This translates into CASSPRQPTDTQYF.

The chain links TRBV5-1 to TRBJ2-5; D remains ambiguous. Germline values: CDR1 SGHRS, CDR2 YFSETQ. V was shortened by 1 base and J by 3 bases, with 7 bases between the two germline ends. This CDR3 is built from 13 residues. In DNA, the CDR3 is TGCGCCAGCAGCTTGATGACCGAAGAGACCCAGTACTTC. As protein: CASSLMTEETQYF.

The chain recombines TRBV6-5 with TRBJ2-2; either TRBD1 or TRBD2 may fit D (5 bases each). Trimming removed 4 bases from V and 6 bases from J, with 15 bases in between. This CDR3 contains 15 residues. CDR1 MNHEY and CDR2 SVGAGI come from the germline V gene. Here the CDR3 reads CASSWDGGIPGELFF. CDR3 sequence (DNA): TGTGCCAGCAGTTGGGACGGAGGAATCCCCGGGGAGCTGTTTTTT.